The 29 T cell receptor beta chains below come from one sample, sequenced in a study of cytomegalovirus exposure and HLA in healthy donors. PCR used 60 Vbeta primers and 13 Jbeta primers. Only in-frame clones appear in the TCRdb table, and some are missing; sequencing was by immunoSEQ multiplex PCR. The sample lists approximately 150,000 clones; approximately 70% were seen once. Sequenced: PBMCs. The receptor source for this set is a man aged 18 to 35 in good health and CMV-seropositive.

V usage is TRBV15 and J usage is TRBJ1-1; D is uncertain. CDR3 length equals 14 residues. The germline V gene has CDR1 LNHNV and CDR2 YYDKDF (reference sequence). The V end was cut by 1 base, the J end by 1 base, with 7 bases between. CDR3 in amino acids: CATSRVTANTEAFF. The CDR3 nucleotides read TGTGCCACCAGCAGAGTTACAGCGAACACTGAAGCTTTCTTT.

This chain uses TRBV7-8 with TRBJ2-2, with 7 bases fitting TRBD2. Germline V gives CDR1 SGHVS, CDR2 FQNEAQ. The CDR3 covers 18 residues. With 1 base clipped from V and 5 bases from J, the junction kept 13 bases outside the gene matches. The CDR3 is CASSLEALAGVRTGELFF. DNA of the CDR3: TGTGCCAGCAGCTTAGAAGCCTTGGCGGGAGTCCGGACCGGGGAGCTGTTTTTT.

This clone was observed a few times. This chain connects TRBV28 to TRBJ1-1, with D perhaps matching TRBD1 (6 bases). Germline assignment: CDR1 MDHEN and CDR2 SYDVKM. The CDR3 consists of 12 residues. The V end was cut by 5 bases, the J end by 10 bases, with 14 bases between. The CDR3, as DNA: TGTGCCAGCAGTCCCGGACAGTATGGAGCTTTCTTT. Translated, it gives CASSPGQYGAFF.

The chain joins TRBV5-1 to TRBJ1-2, with 7 bases lining up with TRBD1. Per the germline V gene, CDR1 is SGHRS and CDR2 is YFSETQ. The CDR3 is 14 amino acids. Trimming cost V 0 bases and J 8 bases; bases outside gene matches: 7. This chain's CDR3 is CASSLADTGEGYTF. The CDR3 DNA reads as TGCGCCAGCAGCTTGGCAGATACAGGGGAAGGCTACACCTTC.

This clone was picked up a small number of times. The chain links TRBV6-6 to TRBJ1-1; 7 positions agree with TRBD1. Germline CDR1 and CDR2: MNHNY and SVGAGI (reference sequence). The CDR3 runs to 12 residues. The V and J ends lost 0 bases and 11 bases, in that order; junction bases with no gene match: 3. The CDR3 protein is CASSYSTGNAFF. CDR3 bases: TGTGCCAGCAGTTACTCGACAGGGAATGCTTTCTTT.

This clone has just one count. CDR3 loop: CAVQGGLDYGYTF. CDR3 DNA: TGTGCCGTACAGGGGGGGCTTGACTATGGCTACACCTTC. The V gene is TRBV7-8, the J gene TRBJ1-2; 8 nucleotides match TRBD1. With 11 bases clipped from V and 3 bases from J, the junction kept 8 bases outside the gene matches. This CDR3 contains 13 residues. Germline loops: CDR1 SGHVS, CDR2 FQNEAQ.

This chain connects TRBV28 to TRBJ1-3, with D perhaps TRBD1 (5 bases). V was pared by 7 bases and J by 2 bases, with 15 bases between. The CDR3 loop spans 15 amino acids. Germline V CDR1 and CDR2: MDHEN, SYDVKM. The CDR3 DNA follows: TGTGCCAGCACCCGACTCGGGACTCCTGGAAACACCATATATTTT. Residues: CASTRLGTPGNTIYF.

The chain joins TRBV19 to TRBJ1-3; D gene uncertain. This CDR3 has 14 amino acids. Germline V gives CDR1 LNHDA, CDR2 SQIVND (reference sequence). V lost 7 bases and J lost 2, with 12 bases in between. The CDR3 coding sequence is TGTGCCAGTAAACCGAGGGTGGCTGGAAACACCATATATTTT. Protein product: CASKPRVAGNTIYF.

The genes are TRBV6-1 and TRBJ1-1, with a possible D match to TRBD1 (5 bases). Germline assignment: CDR1 MNHNS and CDR2 SASEGT. V shed 6 bases and J shed 2 bases, with 10 bases lying between them. CDR3 length equals 13 residues. The chain's CDR3 is CASSWGTNTEAFF. CDR3 DNA sequence: TGTGCCAGCAGCTGGGGCACTAACACTGAAGCTTTCTTT.

This chain connects TRBV7-9 to TRBJ2-3; 9 nucleotides match TRBD2. Germline CDR1 reads SEHNR; CDR2 reads FQNEAQ (reference sequence). This CDR3 has 16 residues. Trimming removed 7 bases from V and 7 bases from J; junction bases left unmatched: 15. The CDR3 nucleotides read TGTGCCAGCACGGGGGACGGCGGGAGGGTTAAGTATACGCAGTATTTT. Translating it yields CASTGDGGRVKYTQYF.

The chain combines TRBV5-3 with TRBJ1-4; the match to TRBD1 covers 7 bases. TRBV5-3 belongs to the ORF category, with a function that is uncertain. The CDR3 consists of 15 residues. J lost 6 bases, V lost 0 bases, and 5 bases had no gene match. The CDR3 nucleotides are TGTGCCAGAAGCTTGGGGGGACAGCAAGATGAAAAACTGTTTTTT. This encodes CARSLGGQQDEKLFF.

This sequence joins TRBV28 and TRBJ2-3, with 7 bases identical to TRBD2. Germline loops: CDR1 MDHEN, CDR2 SYDVKM. The CDR3 runs to 15 residues. The J segment lost 0 bases and the V segment lost 6 bases, leaving 6 bases of the junction unmatched. The CDR3 DNA reads TGTGCCAGCAGAACCCATAGCGGGAGCACAGATACGCAGTATTTT. Protein: CASRTHSGSTDTQYF. Drawing the rest from reference TRBV28 and TRBJ2-3, the complete variable domain is DVKVTQSSRYLVKRTGEKVFLECVQDMDHENMFWYRQDPGLGLRLIYFSYDVKMKEKGDIPEGYSVSREKKERFSLILESASTNQTSMYLCASRTHSGSTDTQYFGPGTRLTVL.

The chain recombines TRBV11-3 with TRBJ1-1, with unresolved D. The CDR3 totals 13 residues. V was cut by 3 bases and J by 4 bases, with 9 bases left in between. Germline lookup yields CDR1 SGHNT and CDR2 YENEEA. The CDR3 sequence is CASSFKPGTEAFF. The CDR3 nucleotides are TGTGCCAGCAGCTTCAAACCCGGCACTGAAGCTTTCTTT.

V usage is TRBV2 and J usage is TRBJ2-3; 12 bases agree with TRBD2. This CDR3 is built from 16 residues. V shed 3 bases, J shed 5 bases, and the junction held 6 bases outside the gene matches. Germline lookup yields CDR1 SNHLY and CDR2 FYNNEI. CDR3 protein: CASSELAGGLGDTQYF. The CDR3 DNA reads as TGTGCCAGCAGTGAGCTAGCGGGAGGGCTTGGAGATACGCAGTATTTT.

CDR3 in amino acids: CANGGDLSGANVLTF. DNA for the CDR3: TGTGCCAATGGAGGGGATCTCTCTGGGGCCAACGTCCTGACTTTC. The gene calls are TRBV30 and TRBJ2-6, with D possibly matching TRBD2 (6 bases). The CDR3 is 15 residues long. Germline assignment: CDR1 GTSNPN and CDR2 SVGIG (reference sequence). Trimming removed 8 bases at V and 0 bases at J, with 14 bases between.

The rearrangement links TRBV6-5 to TRBJ2-1, with 11 positions matching TRBD2. The germline CDR1 and CDR2 sequences are MNHEY and SVGAGI. The CDR3 is 14 amino acids. The V segment lost 7 bases and the J segment 5 bases; nucleotides outside the gene matches: 4. CDR3 loop: CASTSSGGHNEQFF. The CDR3 coding sequence is TGTGCCAGCACGTCTAGCGGGGGGCACAATGAGCAGTTCTTC.

This clone was detected a few times. The V and J genes are TRBV6-6 and TRBJ1-2; 11 nucleotides line up with TRBD1. The V gene's germline CDR1 is MNHNY and CDR2 SVGAGI (reference sequence). J was trimmed by 7 bases and V by 2 bases; bases with no gene match: 9. The CDR3 totals 16 residues. DNA of the CDR3: TGTGCCAGCAGTTACCAACCTCCCGGACAGGGGGCTGGCTACACCTTC. Translating it yields CASSYQPPGQGAGYTF.

The V and J genes are TRBV27 and TRBJ2-1; D is uncertain. The CDR3 contains 14 residues. The germline V gene encodes CDR1 MNHEY and CDR2 SMNVEV (reference sequence). V dropped 5 bases and J dropped 0 bases, with 8 bases sitting between them. Here the CDR3 reads CASSVLSSYNEQFF. Here the CDR3 DNA reads TGTGCCAGCAGTGTCCTTAGCTCCTACAATGAGCAGTTCTTC.

The genes are TRBV18 and TRBJ1-1; a weak D match, TRBD1 (6 bases). The CDR3 is 13 residues long. With 6 bases removed from V and 3 bases from J, the gap between germline ends came to 11 bases. The V gene's germline CDR1 is KGHSH and CDR2 LQKENI. The CDR3 here is CASSLKGDTEAFF. The CDR3 bases are TGTGCCAGCTCGTTGAAGGGGGACACTGAAGCTTTCTTT. Using reference TRBV18 and TRBJ1-1 for the parts outside the CDR3, the full variable domain is NAGVMQNPRHLVRRRGQEARLRCSPMKGHSHVYWYRQLPEEGLKFMVYLQKENIIDESGMPKERFSAEFPKEGPSILRIQQVVRGDSAAYFCASSLKGDTEAFFGQGTRLTVV.

This clone was seen just once. The chain joins TRBV4-1 to TRBJ2-7; D possibly corresponds to TRBD2 (5 bases). The V gene's germline CDR1 is MGHRA and CDR2 YSYEKL. Trimming removed 4 bases at V and 5 bases at J, with 12 bases between. The CDR3 contains 13 residues. The CDR3 region is CASSLGPGNEQYV. CDR3 in DNA: TGCGCCAGCAGCCTCGGACCGGGGAACGAGCAGTACGTC.

This chain connects TRBV10-3 to TRBJ2-1; D unclear. CDR3 length: 12 residues. Germline assignment: CDR1 ENHRY and CDR2 SYGVKD. V was trimmed by 6 bases and J by 6 bases, leaving 9 bases between them. CDR3 sequence reads: CAISPLGNEQFF. The CDR3 DNA sequence: TGTGCCATCAGCCCTCTAGGCAATGAGCAGTTCTTC.

This chain uses TRBV7-8 with TRBJ1-1, with no clear D. V gave up 3 bases and J gave up 1 base, with 6 bases separating them. Germline lookup yields CDR1 SGHVS and CDR2 FQNEAQ. The CDR3 has 13 residues. The CDR3: CASSFSGNTEAFF. The DNA for the CDR3 is TGTGCCAGCAGCTTTAGCGGGAACACTGAAGCTTTCTTT.

The chain joins TRBV5-1 to TRBJ1-4; a possible D gene is TRBD1 (6 bases). This CDR3 comprises 16 residues. V was cut by 4 bases and J by 4 bases, with 17 bases left in between. Germline V gene data show CDR1 as SGHRS and CDR2 as YFSETQ. The DNA for the CDR3 is TGCGCCAGCAGCCCCCAAGGGGGGGTACGTAATGAAAAACTGTTTTTT. Protein: CASSPQGGVRNEKLFF. Full variable domain (remainder filled in from reference TRBV5-1 and TRBJ1-4): KAGVTQTPRYLIKTRGQQVTLSCSPISGHRSVSWYQQTPGQGLQFLFEYFSETQRNKGNFPGRFSGRQFSNSRSEMNVSTLELGDSALYLCASSPQGGVRNEKLFFGSGTQLSVL.

This chain connects TRBV2 to TRBJ2-1, with 9 positions matching TRBD1. V lost 0 bases to trimming and J lost 9 bases; unmatched junction nucleotides: 9. CDR1 and CDR2 from the germline V gene are SNHLY and FYNNEI. This CDR3 comprises 16 residues. CDR3 residues: CASSEAGTGTGTEQFF. CDR3 nucleotides: TGTGCCAGCAGTGAAGCAGGGACCGGGACAGGGACTGAGCAGTTCTTC. Filled out from reference TRBV2 and TRBJ2-1, the complete variable domain reads EPEVTQTPSHQVTQMGQEVILRCVPISNHLYFYWYRQILGQKVEFLVSFYNNEISEKSEIFDDQFSVERPDGSNFTLKIRSTKLEDSAMYFCASSEAGTGTGTEQFFGPGTRLTVL.

V is TRBV2 and J is TRBJ2-2; 8 nucleotides agree with TRBD1. The J segment lost 0 bases and the V segment lost 9 bases, leaving 3 bases of the junction unmatched. The CDR3 is 14 residues long. Germline CDR1 SNHLY, CDR2 FYNNEI. This CDR3 reads CASEQGANTGELFF. For the CDR3, the DNA is TGTGCCAGTGAACAGGGGGCGAACACCGGGGAGCTGTTTTTT.

J is TRBJ1-2 and V is TRBV14; unclear D gene. V lost 1 base to trimming and J lost 10 bases, with 13 bases between them. Germline V gives CDR1 SGHDN, CDR2 FVKESK. The CDR3 covers 13 residues. This CDR3 is CASSQGFEGYYTF. CDR3 bases: TGTGCCAGCAGCCAAGGTTTTGAGGGATACTACACCTTC.

This chain uses TRBV27 with TRBJ2-1, with D maybe TRBD2 (6 bases). Trimming pared 5 bases from V and 2 bases from J, leaving 7 bases between. This CDR3 spans 13 amino acids. The germline V gene has CDR1 MNHEY and CDR2 SMNVEV (reference sequence). The CDR3 DNA follows: TGTGCCAGCAGTCCGGGGGCCTACAATGAGCAGTTCTTC. Translated, it gives CASSPGAYNEQFF.

This rearrangement joins TRBV11-3 to TRBJ2-3; D unresolved. The CDR3 covers 16 residues. With 4 bases removed from V and 0 bases from J, the gap between germline ends came to 14 bases. Per the germline V gene, CDR1 is SGHNT and CDR2 is YENEEA. The CDR3 reads CASSSVGAASTDTQYF. CDR3 nucleotides: TGTGCCAGCAGCTCGGTAGGTGCGGCGAGCACAGATACGCAGTATTTT. Full variable domain (rest looked up from reference TRBV11-3 and TRBJ2-3): EAGVVQSPRYKIIEKKQPVAFWCNPISGHNTLYWYLQNLGQGPELLIRYENEEAVDDSQLPKDRFSAERLKGVDSTLKIQPAELGDSAVYLCASSSVGAASTDTQYFGPGTRLTVL.

The rearrangement joins TRBV4-1 to TRBJ2-1, with 11 bases lining up with TRBD2. Germline loops: CDR1 MGHRA, CDR2 YSYEKL. V lost 1 base, J lost 0 bases, and 11 bases stayed unmatched. The CDR3 has 20 amino acids. The CDR3 nucleotides are TGCGCCAGCAGCCAAGGTGTTGTAGCGGGGGGGCGGGGCTCCTACAATGAGCAGTTCTTC. Its protein is CASSQGVVAGGRGSYNEQFF.